In this sample, the clone carrying this TCR beta chain turned up many times. The antigen is not known. This entry comes from a study of spatial heterogeneity in lung cancer. Whole-study results and caveats: Tracking of tumor mutation counts was seen in expanded intratumoral alpha and beta TCR counts.

TCRdb called the 5' RACE reads again in MiXCR, with one record for every CDR3 protein. Of around 16,000 distinct CDR3 sequences listed, around 6.8% were seen once; the top ten hold about 19%. Stated time point: sample taken at primary tumor resection. TCRs were sequenced from unsorted whole RNA of tumor, nontumor lung or PBMC. V shed 6 bases and J 6 bases; nucleotides not matched to a gene: 6. This CDR3 contains 12 residues. CDR1 and CDR2 (germline): DFQATT, SNEGSKA (reference sequence). Sample: lung tumor tissue, taken at surgery. The V and J genes are TRBV20-1 and TRBJ2-3, with TRBD2 matching 7 bases. This receptor was identified in a female donor with early-stage non-small cell lung cancer. The CDR3 reads CSAKRGLDTQYF. The CDR3 DNA is TGCAGTGCGAAGCGGGGTTTGGATACGCAGTATTTT.